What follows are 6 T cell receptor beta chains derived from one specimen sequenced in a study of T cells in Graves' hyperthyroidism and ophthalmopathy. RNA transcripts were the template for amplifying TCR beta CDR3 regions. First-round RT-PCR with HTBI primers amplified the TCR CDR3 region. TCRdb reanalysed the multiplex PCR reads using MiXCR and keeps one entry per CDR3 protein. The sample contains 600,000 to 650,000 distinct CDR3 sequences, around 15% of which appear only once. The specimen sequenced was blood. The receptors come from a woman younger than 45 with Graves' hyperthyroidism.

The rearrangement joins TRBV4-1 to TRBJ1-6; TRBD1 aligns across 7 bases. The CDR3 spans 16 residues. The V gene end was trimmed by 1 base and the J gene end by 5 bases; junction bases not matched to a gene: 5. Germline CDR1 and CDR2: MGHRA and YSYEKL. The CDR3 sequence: CASSQGYQGDNSPLHF. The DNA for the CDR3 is TGCGCCAGCAGCCAAGGATATCAGGGGGATAATTCACCCCTCCACTTT.

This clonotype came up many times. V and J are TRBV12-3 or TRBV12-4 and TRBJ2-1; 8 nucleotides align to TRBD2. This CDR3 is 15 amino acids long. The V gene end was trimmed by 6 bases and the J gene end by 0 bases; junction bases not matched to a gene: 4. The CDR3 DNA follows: TGTGCCAGCAGCCGCGGGGGGCTCTCCTACAATGAGCAGTTCTTC. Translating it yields CASSRGGLSYNEQFF.

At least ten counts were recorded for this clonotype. DNA of the CDR3: TGTGCCAGCAGTCTAGCGGGAGGGCCGAACAATGAGCAGTTCTTC. It is translated as CASSLAGGPNNEQFF. The chain carries TRBV3-1 and TRBJ2-1; 12 bases fit TRBD2. The germline V gene encodes CDR1 LGHDT and CDR2 YNNKEL (reference sequence). The CDR3 is made up of 15 amino acids. V lost 6 bases to trimming and J lost 5 bases; unmatched junction nucleotides: 5.

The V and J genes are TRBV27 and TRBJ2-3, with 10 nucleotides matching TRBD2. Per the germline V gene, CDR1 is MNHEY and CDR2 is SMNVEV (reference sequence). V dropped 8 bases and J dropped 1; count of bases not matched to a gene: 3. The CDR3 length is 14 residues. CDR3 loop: CASAGLAGTDTQYF. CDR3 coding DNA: TGTGCCAGCGCTGGACTAGCGGGCACAGATACGCAGTATTTT.

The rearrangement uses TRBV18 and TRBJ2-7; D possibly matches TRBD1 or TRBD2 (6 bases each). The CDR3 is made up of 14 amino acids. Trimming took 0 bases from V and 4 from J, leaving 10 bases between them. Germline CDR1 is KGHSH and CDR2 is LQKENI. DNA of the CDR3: TGTGCCAGCTCACCACCTCCGGGGGCTTACGAGCAGTACTTC. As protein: CASSPPPGAYEQYF.

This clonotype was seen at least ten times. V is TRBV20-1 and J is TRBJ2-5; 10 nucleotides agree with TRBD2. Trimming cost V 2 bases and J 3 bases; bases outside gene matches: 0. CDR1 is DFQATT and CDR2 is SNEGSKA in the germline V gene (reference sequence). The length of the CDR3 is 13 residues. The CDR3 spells CSARTSGKETQYF. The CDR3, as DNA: TGCAGTGCTAGAACTAGCGGGAAAGAGACCCAGTACTTC.